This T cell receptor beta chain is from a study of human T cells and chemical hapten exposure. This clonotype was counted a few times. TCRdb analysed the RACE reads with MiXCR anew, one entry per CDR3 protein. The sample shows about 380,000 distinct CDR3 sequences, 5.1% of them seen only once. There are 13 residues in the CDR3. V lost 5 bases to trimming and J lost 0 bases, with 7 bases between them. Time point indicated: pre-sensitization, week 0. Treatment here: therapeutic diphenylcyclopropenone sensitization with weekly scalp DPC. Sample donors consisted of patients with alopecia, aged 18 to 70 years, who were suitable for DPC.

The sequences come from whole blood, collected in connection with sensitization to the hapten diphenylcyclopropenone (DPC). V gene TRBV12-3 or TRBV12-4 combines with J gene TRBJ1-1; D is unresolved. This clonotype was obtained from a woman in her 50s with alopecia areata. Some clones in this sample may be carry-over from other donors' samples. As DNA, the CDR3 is TGTGCCAGCAGTCCGGCTATGAACACTGAAGCTTTCTTT. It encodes CASSPAMNTEAFF.